The 9 T cell receptor beta chains in this list originate from one sample, sequenced in a study of T cell changes during pregnancy in multiple sclerosis. Sequencing was performed with immunoSEQ multiplex PCR; in TCRdb, only in-frame clones are kept and a portion is missing. The table records around 60,000 clones, 90% to 95% of them present only once. The sample here was peripheral blood, taken after pregnancy. The receptors derive from a female donor with multiple sclerosis, enrolled in a pregnancy study.

The chain combines TRBV4-2 with TRBJ2-7, with TRBD2 matching over 9 bases. J was trimmed by 3 bases and V by 0 bases; bases with no gene match: 3. The CDR3 runs 15 residues. Germline loops: CDR1 LGHNA, CDR2 YNFKEQ. CDR3 amino acids: CASSQETSGFYEQYF. The CDR3 region has the DNA TGTGCCAGCAGCCAAGAGACTAGCGGTTTCTACGAGCAGTACTTC.

The chain is built from TRBV7-9 and TRBJ2-1, with D tentatively TRBD2 (5 bases). The CDR3 is 16 residues long. CDR1 is SEHNR, CDR2 FQNEAQ, per germline (reference sequence). With 1 base removed from V and 4 bases from J, the gap between germline ends came to 14 bases. The DNA for the CDR3 is TGTGCCAGCAGCTTAGTATCAGCGGAACCTTACAATGAGCAGTTCTTC. As protein: CASSLVSAEPYNEQFF.

This clone was observed a single time. J is TRBJ2-7 and V is TRBV6-5; D remains unclear. Trimming shortened V by 7 bases and J by 4 bases, and 8 bases separated the two germline ends. CDR3 length equals 11 residues. CDR1 is MNHEY, CDR2 SVGAGI, per germline. Here the CDR3 reads CASTNGYEQYF. The CDR3 coding sequence is TGTGCCAGCACCAACGGGTACGAGCAGTACTTC.

This chain joins TRBV29-1 and TRBJ2-1; 11 nucleotides line up with TRBD2. The CDR3 is 16 amino acids. V dropped 4 bases and J dropped 7; count of bases not matched to a gene: 12. Germline values: CDR1 SQVTM, CDR2 ANQGSEA. Here the CDR3 reads CSVGTSGSQSGNEQFF. The CDR3 DNA follows: TGCAGCGTTGGAACTAGCGGGAGCCAATCGGGAAATGAGCAGTTCTTC.

The chain carries TRBV4-3 and TRBJ2-5, with no clear D. Germline values: CDR1 LGHNA, CDR2 YSLEER. There are 15 residues in the CDR3. V was shortened by 4 bases and J by 11 bases, with 23 bases between the two germline ends. CDR3 bases: TGCGCCAGCAGCCCGCAGATCACCAATATTGAGGAGCAGTACTTC. Translating gives CASSPQITNIEEQYF.

The count of this clone is one. The genes are TRBV28 and TRBJ2-1; 14 bases map to TRBD2. CDR1 MDHEN and CDR2 SYDVKM come from the germline V gene. The CDR3 consists of 17 residues. J lost 7 bases, V lost 6 bases, and 11 bases had no gene match. In DNA, the CDR3 is TGTGCCAGCAGGGGACCGGGACTAGCGGGAGTTTTGAATGAGCAGTTCTTC. Amino acids: CASRGPGLAGVLNEQFF. The full variable domain, rest sourced from reference TRBV28 and TRBJ2-1, is DVKVTQSSRYLVKRTGEKVFLECVQDMDHENMFWYRQDPGLGLRLIYFSYDVKMKEKGDIPEGYSVSREKKERFSLILESASTNQTSMYLCASRGPGLAGVLNEQFFGPGTRLTVL.

V and J are TRBV5-4 and TRBJ2-2; 7 bases are shared with TRBD1. The trim removed 5 bases at V and 3 bases at J, leaving 4 bases unmatched. The germline gives CDR1 SGHNT, CDR2 YYREEE (reference sequence). The CDR3 has 14 residues. The CDR3 loop reads CASSSGTDTGELFF. As DNA, the CDR3 is TGTGCCAGCAGTTCCGGGACAGACACCGGGGAGCTGTTTTTT.

The chain employs TRBV28 and TRBJ2-7; D is unclear. Germline assignment: CDR1 MDHEN and CDR2 SYDVKM. The CDR3 covers 12 residues. V lost 6 bases to trimming and J lost 2 bases, with 8 bases between them. The CDR3 nucleotides read TGTGCCAGCAGCCTAACTCCCTACGAGCAGTACTTC. It specifies CASSLTPYEQYF. Looking up the rest from reference TRBV28 and TRBJ2-7 gives the full variable domain: DVKVTQSSRYLVKRTGEKVFLECVQDMDHENMFWYRQDPGLGLRLIYFSYDVKMKEKGDIPEGYSVSREKKERFSLILESASTNQTSMYLCASSLTPYEQYFGPGTRLTVT.

DNA for the CDR3: TGTGCCAGGGGGGGGAATAGCAATCAGCCCCAGCATTTT. Translating it yields CARGGNSNQPQHF. The gene calls are TRBV19 and TRBJ1-5; the D gene is possibly TRBD1 (5 bases). Germline CDR1 and CDR2: LNHDA and SQIVND (reference sequence). The CDR3 sequence is 13 residues long. Deletions cut 9 bases from V and 0 bases from J, with 9 bases between.